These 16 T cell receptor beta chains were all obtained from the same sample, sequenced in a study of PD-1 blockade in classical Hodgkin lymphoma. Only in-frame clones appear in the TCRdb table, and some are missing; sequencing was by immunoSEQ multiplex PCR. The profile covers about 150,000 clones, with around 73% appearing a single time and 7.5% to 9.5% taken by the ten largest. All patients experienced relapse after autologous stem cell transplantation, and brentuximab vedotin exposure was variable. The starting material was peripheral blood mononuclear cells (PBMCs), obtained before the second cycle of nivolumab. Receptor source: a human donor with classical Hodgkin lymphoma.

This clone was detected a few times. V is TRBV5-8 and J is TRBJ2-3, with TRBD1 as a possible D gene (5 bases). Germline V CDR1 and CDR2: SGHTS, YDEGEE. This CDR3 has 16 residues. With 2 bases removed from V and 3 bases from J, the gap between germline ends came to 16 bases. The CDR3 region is CASSFSAGIRTDTQYF. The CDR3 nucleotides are TGTGCCAGCAGCTTTTCCGCAGGGATTCGTACAGATACGCAGTATTTT.

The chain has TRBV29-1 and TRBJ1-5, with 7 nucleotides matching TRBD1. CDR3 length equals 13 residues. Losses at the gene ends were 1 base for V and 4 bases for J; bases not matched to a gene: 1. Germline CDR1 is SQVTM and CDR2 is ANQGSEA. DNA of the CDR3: TGCAGCGTTGAAGTGGGACAGAATCAGCCCCAGCATTTT. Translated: CSVEVGQNQPQHF. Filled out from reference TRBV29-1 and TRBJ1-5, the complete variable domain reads SAVISQKPSRDICQRGTSLTIQCQVDSQVTMMFWYRQQPGQSLTLIATANQGSEATYESGFVIDKFPISRPNLTFSTLTVSNMSPEDSSIYLCSVEVGQNQPQHFGDGTRLSIL.

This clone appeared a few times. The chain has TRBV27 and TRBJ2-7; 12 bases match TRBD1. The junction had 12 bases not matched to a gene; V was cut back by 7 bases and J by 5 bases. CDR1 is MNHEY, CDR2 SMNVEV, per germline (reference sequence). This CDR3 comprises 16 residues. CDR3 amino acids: CASTKRGGTGGNEQYF. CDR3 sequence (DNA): TGTGCCAGCACCAAAAGGGGCGGGACAGGGGGCAACGAGCAGTACTTC.

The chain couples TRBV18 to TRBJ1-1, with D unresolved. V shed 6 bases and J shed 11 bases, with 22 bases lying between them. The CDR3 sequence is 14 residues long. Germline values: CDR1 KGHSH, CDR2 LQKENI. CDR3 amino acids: CASSTGLDPLNAFF. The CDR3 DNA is TGTGCCAGCTCTACCGGTTTGGATCCTCTTAATGCTTTCTTT.

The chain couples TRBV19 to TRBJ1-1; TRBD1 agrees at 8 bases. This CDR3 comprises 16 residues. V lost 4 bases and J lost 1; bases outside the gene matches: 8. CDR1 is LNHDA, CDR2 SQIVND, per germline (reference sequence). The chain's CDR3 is CASSTPDRGANTEAFF. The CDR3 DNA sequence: TGTGCCAGTAGTACCCCCGACAGGGGCGCGAACACTGAAGCTTTCTTT.

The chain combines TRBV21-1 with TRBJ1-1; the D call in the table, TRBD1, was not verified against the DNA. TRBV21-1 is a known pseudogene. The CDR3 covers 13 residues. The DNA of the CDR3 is TGTGCCAGCAGCGTACAGGGTAAGACTGAAGCTTTCTTT. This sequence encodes CASSVQGKTEAFF.

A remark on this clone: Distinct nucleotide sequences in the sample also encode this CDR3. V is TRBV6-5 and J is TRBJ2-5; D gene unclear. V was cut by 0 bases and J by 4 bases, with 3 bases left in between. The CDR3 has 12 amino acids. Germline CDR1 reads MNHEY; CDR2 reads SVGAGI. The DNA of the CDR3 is TGTGCCAGCAGTTACTCAGGAGAGACCCAGTACTTC. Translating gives CASSYSGETQYF.

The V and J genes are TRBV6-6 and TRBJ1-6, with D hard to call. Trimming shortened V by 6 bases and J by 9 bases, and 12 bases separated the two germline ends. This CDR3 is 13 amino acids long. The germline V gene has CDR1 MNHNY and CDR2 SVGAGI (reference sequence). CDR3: CASSYTISSPLHF. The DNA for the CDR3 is TGTGCCAGCAGCTATACCATATCTTCACCCCTCCACTTT.

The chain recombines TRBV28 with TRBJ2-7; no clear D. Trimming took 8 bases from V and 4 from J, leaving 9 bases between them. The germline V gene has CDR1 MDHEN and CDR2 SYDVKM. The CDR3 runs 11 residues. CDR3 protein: CASGAYYEQYF. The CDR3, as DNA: TGTGCCAGCGGAGCCTATTACGAGCAGTACTTC.

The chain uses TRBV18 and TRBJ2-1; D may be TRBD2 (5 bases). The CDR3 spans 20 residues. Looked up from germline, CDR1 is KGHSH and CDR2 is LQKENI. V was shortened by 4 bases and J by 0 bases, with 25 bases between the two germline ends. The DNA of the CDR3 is TGTGCCAGCTCACGAACGAGCGGAGGAGGTACTCAAAGCTCCTACAATGAGCAGTTCTTC. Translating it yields CASSRTSGGGTQSSYNEQFF. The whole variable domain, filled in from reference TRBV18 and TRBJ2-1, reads NAGVMQNPRHLVRRRGQEARLRCSPMKGHSHVYWYRQLPEEGLKFMVYLQKENIIDESGMPKERFSAEFPKEGPSILRIQQVVRGDSAAYFCASSRTSGGGTQSSYNEQFFGPGTRLTVL.

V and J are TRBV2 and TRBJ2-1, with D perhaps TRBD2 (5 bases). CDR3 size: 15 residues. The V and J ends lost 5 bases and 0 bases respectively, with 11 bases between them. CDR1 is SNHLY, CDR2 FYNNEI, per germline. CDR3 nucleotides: TGTGCCAGCAGTCGGGGATGGAGCTCCTACAATGAGCAGTTCTTC. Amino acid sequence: CASSRGWSSYNEQFF. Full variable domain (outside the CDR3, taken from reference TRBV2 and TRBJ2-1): EPEVTQTPSHQVTQMGQEVILRCVPISNHLYFYWYRQILGQKVEFLVSFYNNEISEKSEIFDDQFSVERPDGSNFTLKIRSTKLEDSAMYFCASSRGWSSYNEQFFGPGTRLTVL.

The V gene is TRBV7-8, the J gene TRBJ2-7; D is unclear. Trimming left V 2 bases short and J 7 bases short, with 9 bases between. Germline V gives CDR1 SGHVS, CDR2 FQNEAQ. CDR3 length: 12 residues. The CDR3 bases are TGTGCCAGCAGCTTATTAGTGGGGGAGCAGTACTTC. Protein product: CASSLLVGEQYF.

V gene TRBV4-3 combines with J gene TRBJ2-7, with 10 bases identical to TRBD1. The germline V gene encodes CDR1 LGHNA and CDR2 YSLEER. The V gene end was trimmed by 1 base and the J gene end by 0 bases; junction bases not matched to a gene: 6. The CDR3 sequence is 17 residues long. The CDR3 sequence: CASSQVIGQGGSYEQYF. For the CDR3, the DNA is TGCGCCAGCAGCCAAGTGATAGGACAGGGGGGCTCCTACGAGCAGTACTTC.

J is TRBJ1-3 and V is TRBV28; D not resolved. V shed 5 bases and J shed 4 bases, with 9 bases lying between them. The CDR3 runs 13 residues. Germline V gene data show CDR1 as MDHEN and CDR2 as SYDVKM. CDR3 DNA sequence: TGTGCCAGCAGTAACCCTCACGGAAACACCATATATTTT. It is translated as CASSNPHGNTIYF.

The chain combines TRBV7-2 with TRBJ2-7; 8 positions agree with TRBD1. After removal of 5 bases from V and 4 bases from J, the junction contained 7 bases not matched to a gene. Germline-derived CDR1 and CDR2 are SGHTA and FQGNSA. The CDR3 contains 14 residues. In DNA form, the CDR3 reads TGTGCCAGCAGCCACAGGACAGGGAATTACGAGCAGTACTTC. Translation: CASSHRTGNYEQYF.

The CDR3 DNA is TGTGCCAGCAGCTTAGCCCTGGTCTACGAGCAGTACTTC. It translates to CASSLALVYEQYF. The chain carries TRBV11-1 and TRBJ2-7; D gene uncertain. Germline loops: CDR1 SGHAT, CDR2 FQDESV (reference sequence). V lost 0 bases, J lost 3 bases, and 6 bases lay in between. The CDR3 sequence is 13 residues long.